Described below is a single T cell receptor (beta chain) sequence and its context. These data belong to a study of blood T cell repertoires in COVID-19. Trimming stripped 5 bases from V and 8 bases from J, with 12 bases between. The germline V gene has CDR1 MGHDK and CDR2 SYGVNS. The CDR3 covers 12 residues. Only in-frame clones appear in the TCRdb table, and some are missing; sequencing was by immunoSEQ multiplex PCR. The table has 200,000 to 250,000 clones, over 80% seen once. This clonotype was sampled from a man aged 18 to 29 with acute COVID-19. The sample comprised PBMCs or T cells enriched from blood (not recorded which). The chain recombines TRBV25-1 with TRBJ1-2; D gene ambiguous. The CDR3 DNA reads TGTGCCAGCAGTCCCCGTGCGGGGGGCTACACCTTC. Translated: CASSPRAGGYTF.